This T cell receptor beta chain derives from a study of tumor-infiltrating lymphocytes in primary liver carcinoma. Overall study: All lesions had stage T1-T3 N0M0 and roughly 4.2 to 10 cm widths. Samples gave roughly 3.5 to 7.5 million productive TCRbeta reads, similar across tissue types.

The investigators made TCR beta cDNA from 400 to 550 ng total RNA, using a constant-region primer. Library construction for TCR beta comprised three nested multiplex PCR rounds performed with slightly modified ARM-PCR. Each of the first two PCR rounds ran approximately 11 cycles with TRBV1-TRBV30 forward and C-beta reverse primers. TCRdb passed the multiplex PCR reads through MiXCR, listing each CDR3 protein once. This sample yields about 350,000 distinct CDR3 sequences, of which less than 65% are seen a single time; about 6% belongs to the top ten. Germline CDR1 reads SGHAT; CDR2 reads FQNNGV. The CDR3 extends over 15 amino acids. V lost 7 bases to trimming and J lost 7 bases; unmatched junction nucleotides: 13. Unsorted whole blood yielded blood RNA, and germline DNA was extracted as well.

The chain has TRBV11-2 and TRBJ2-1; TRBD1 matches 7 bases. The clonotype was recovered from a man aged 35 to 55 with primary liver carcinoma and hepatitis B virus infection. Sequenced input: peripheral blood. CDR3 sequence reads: CASNIRQGRFNEQFF. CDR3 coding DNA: TGTGCCAGCAACATTCGACAGGGACGATTTAATGAGCAGTTCTTC.